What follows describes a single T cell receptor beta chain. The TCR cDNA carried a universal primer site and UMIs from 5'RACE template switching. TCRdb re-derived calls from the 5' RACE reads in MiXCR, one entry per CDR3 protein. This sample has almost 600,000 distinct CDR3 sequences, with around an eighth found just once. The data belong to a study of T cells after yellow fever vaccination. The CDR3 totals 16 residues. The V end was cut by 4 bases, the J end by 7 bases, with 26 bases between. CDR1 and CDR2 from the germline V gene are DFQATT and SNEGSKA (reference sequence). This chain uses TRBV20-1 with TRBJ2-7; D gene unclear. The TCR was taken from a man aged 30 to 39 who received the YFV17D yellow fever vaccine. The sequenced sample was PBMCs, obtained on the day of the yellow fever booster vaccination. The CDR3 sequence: CSATLPLGGLGREQYF. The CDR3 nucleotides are TGCAGTGCTACCTTACCCCTCGGCGGCTTAGGCAGGGAGCAGTACTTC.